This TCR beta chain was recorded in a study of blood T cell repertoires in COVID-19. This CDR3 spans 15 amino acids. Germline assignment: CDR1 MDHEN and CDR2 SYDVKM. J was trimmed by 0 bases and V by 6 bases; bases with no gene match: 6. In this sample, this clone turned up once. Per the original methods: The authors estimated nucleated cell counts from reference gene primer amplification. TCRdb keeps only in-frame clones here, not all; method: immunoSEQ multiplex PCR. The D gene and trimming were derived from the DNA, and the V and J assignments and clone size from that table. The sample shows fewer than 60,000 clones, 90% of them seen only once.

V gene TRBV28 combines with J gene TRBJ2-7, with TRBD2 matching 9 bases. The TCR was taken from a human donor in a cohort sampled during active COVID-19. The specimen was peripheral blood. The CDR3 protein is CASSPSGRSSYEQYF. CDR3 DNA sequence: TGTGCCAGCAGCCCGAGCGGGAGGAGCTCCTACGAGCAGTACTTC.